These 11 T cell receptor beta chains share one sample of origin, sequenced in a study of glioma-infiltrating T cells. Amplification of TCR alpha and beta CDR3 regions from RNA used iRepertoire nested multiplex PCR. TCRdb reanalysed the multiplex PCR reads using MiXCR and keeps one entry per CDR3 protein. In the table there are around 170,000 distinct CDR3 sequences, around 40% of which are singletons. Sequenced input: glioma tissue, nonneoplastic brain tissue, or PBMCs (not recorded which). All receptors derive from a human donor with low-grade glioma or glioblastoma, undergoing nonglioma brain surgery, or in good health (not recorded which).

The chain links TRBV5-4 to TRBJ1-1; D might be TRBD1 (6 bases). Trimming cost V 0 bases and J 6 bases, with 18 bases left between them. This CDR3 contains 16 residues. CDR1 and CDR2 (germline): SGHNT, YYREEE (reference sequence). The CDR3 reads CASSLDGQGSRPEAFF. The CDR3 coding sequence is TGTGCCAGCAGCTTGGACGGTCAGGGGTCGAGACCTGAAGCTTTCTTT.

This clonotype was counted at least ten times. The gene calls are TRBV11-2 and TRBJ2-1, with 11 bases fitting TRBD2. This CDR3 has 15 residues. Germline-derived CDR1 and CDR2 are SGHAT and FQNNGV. The V gene end was trimmed by 3 bases and the J gene end by 6 bases; junction bases not matched to a gene: 4. CDR3 sequence (DNA): TGTGCCAGCAGCTTCAGGGGACTAGCGGCCAATGAGCAGTTCTTC. Its translation: CASSFRGLAANEQFF. The full variable domain, rest sourced from reference TRBV11-2 and TRBJ2-1, is EAGVAQSPRYKIIEKRQSVAFWCNPISGHATLYWYQQILGQGPKLLIQFQNNGVVDDSQLPKDRFSAERLKGVDSTLKIQPAKLEDSAVYLCASSFRGLAANEQFFGPGTRLTVL.

The sample holds many counts of this clonotype. V gene TRBV25-1 combines with J gene TRBJ1-4; 7 bases fit TRBD1. This CDR3 comprises 15 residues. The germline V gene has CDR1 MGHDK and CDR2 SYGVNS. The trim removed 6 bases at V and 0 bases at J, leaving 4 bases unmatched. The CDR3: CASRGTAATNEKLFF. The CDR3 region has the DNA TGTGCCAGCAGGGGGACAGCCGCAACTAATGAAAAACTGTTTTTT.

The V gene is TRBV9, the J gene TRBJ2-3, with D maybe TRBD2 (6 bases). Germline V gene sequence: CDR1 SGDLS, CDR2 YYNGEE. V gave up 1 base and J gave up 1 base, with 13 bases separating them. CDR3 length: 16 amino acids. The CDR3 here is CASSVLSTGGTDTQYF. The CDR3 DNA sequence: TGTGCCAGCAGCGTATTGTCTACGGGGGGCACAGATACGCAGTATTTT.

The sample holds many counts of this clonotype. The rearrangement joins TRBV28 to TRBJ2-1; D unclear. Trimming took off 6 bases at V and 10 bases at J, with 10 bases between the two ends. The germline CDR1 and CDR2 sequences are MDHEN and SYDVKM. The length of the CDR3 is 11 residues. CDR3 DNA sequence: TGTGCCAGCAGCTCTCATTCGGAGCAGTTCTTC. Translated, it gives CASSSHSEQFF.

Regarding this clonotype: Since a much larger clone is just one base distant, this may be a read error. V and J are TRBV19 and TRBJ1-5; D is ambiguous. V gave up 6 bases and J gave up 8 bases, with 17 bases separating them. The length of the CDR3 is 14 residues. Germline CDR1 and CDR2: LNHDA and SQIVND (reference sequence). The CDR3 DNA reads TGTGCCAGTAGGGTCGACTATCCTGATAAGCCCCAGCATTTT. Its protein is CASRVDYPDKPQHF.

This clonotype was counted many times. The gene calls are TRBV7-9 and TRBJ1-1, with a possible D match to TRBD1 (6 bases). The germline gives CDR1 SEHNR, CDR2 FQNEAQ (reference sequence). Trimming stripped 3 bases from V and 2 bases from J, with 13 bases between. This CDR3 region has 15 residues. The CDR3 region is CASSFGGALNTEAFF. CDR3 DNA: TGTGCCAGCAGCTTTGGGGGGGCCCTCAACACTGAAGCTTTCTTT.

This clonotype was recorded many times. The chain carries TRBV6-6 and TRBJ1-1; D gene unclear. V was pared by 0 bases and J by 5 bases, with 13 bases between. The CDR3 spans 15 residues. The germline CDR1 and CDR2 sequences are MNHNY and SVGAGI (reference sequence). CDR3 nucleotide sequence: TGTGCCAGCAGTTACTCGATTTTATCAAGAACTGAAGCTTTCTTT. It encodes CASSYSILSRTEAFF.

This clonotype was seen repeatedly, ten times or more. The V gene is TRBV4-1, the J gene TRBJ2-1; D is uncertain. Germline values: CDR1 MGHRA, CDR2 YSYEKL. Deletions cut 1 base from V and 7 bases from J, with 5 bases between. The length of the CDR3 is 12 residues. CDR3 nucleotide sequence: TGCGCCAGCAGCCAAGTAGGAAATGAGCAGTTCTTC. Translation gives CASSQVGNEQFF.

This clonotype occurred many times. This sequence joins TRBV20-1 and TRBJ1-5; no reliable D call. CDR3 size: 15 residues. Germline V gene sequence: CDR1 DFQATT, CDR2 SNEGSKA (reference sequence). Trimming removed 5 bases from V and 7 bases from J, with 21 bases in between. The CDR3 spells CSARSAGSQTQPQHF. DNA of the CDR3: TGCAGTGCTCGATCCGCCGGGTCTCAAACCCAGCCCCAGCATTTT.

This clonotype has at least ten counts. The chain joins TRBV7-7 to TRBJ2-3; no clear D. V was clipped by 5 bases and J by 6 bases, with 18 bases between them. This CDR3 is built from 15 residues. The germline CDR1 and CDR2 sequences are SSHAT and FNYEAQ (reference sequence). CDR3 coding DNA: TGTGCCAGCAGCCCACAAACCACGACGGCGGATACGCAGTATTTT. Amino acid sequence: CASSPQTTTADTQYF.